This T cell receptor beta chain was obtained from a study of tumor T cells in aggressive B-cell lymphoma. CDR1 MDHEN and CDR2 SYDVKM come from the germline V gene. The V end lost 5 bases, the J end lost 5 bases, and 7 bases lay between the germline ends. CDR3 size: 11 residues. Repertoires were generated with immunoSEQ multiplex PCR, while TCRdb's copy carries only in-frame clones and drops some. This sample has some 2,100 clones, with roughly 89% found just once. The receptor was derived from an adult with diffuse large B cell lymphoma. V is TRBV28 and J is TRBJ2-7, with D unresolved. Sequencing was done on a sample of tumor tissue. This CDR3 reads CASSVIDEQYF. CDR3 bases: TGTGCCAGCAGTGTAATAGACGAGCAGTACTTC. Full variable domain (outside the CDR3, taken from reference TRBV28 and TRBJ2-7): DVKVTQSSRYLVKRTGEKVFLECVQDMDHENMFWYRQDPGLGLRLIYFSYDVKMKEKGDIPEGYSVSREKKERFSLILESASTNQTSMYLCASSVIDEQYFGPGTRLTVT.